The 22 T cell receptor beta chains listed next were all sequenced from one sample in a study of response to subunit inactivated influenza vaccine. TCRdb redid the calling of the RT-PCR reads with MiXCR, one entry per CDR3 protein. This table holds 500,000 to 650,000 distinct CDR3 sequences, about 7.6% found once. The sample was PBMCs from blood, taken about 24 months after vaccination. The source is a man aged 45 to 70 who received an inactivated influenza vaccine.

This clonotype turned up a few times. The chain is built from TRBV4-3 and TRBJ1-3, with D unresolved. The CDR3 has 15 residues. The germline V gene has CDR1 LGHNA and CDR2 YSLEER. V shed 0 bases and J shed 14 bases, with 20 bases lying between them. CDR3 loop: CASSQDRSGRLPVYF. CDR3 coding DNA: TGCGCCAGCAGCCAAGATCGGTCAGGCAGACTCCCAGTATATTTT.

This clonotype was detected many times. The chain uses TRBV28 and TRBJ2-7; D possibly matches TRBD1 or TRBD2 (5 bases each). The V end lost 2 bases, the J end lost 1 base, and 15 bases lay between the germline ends. CDR1 is MDHEN, CDR2 SYDVKM, per germline. CDR3 length: 16 amino acids. CDR3 DNA: TGTGCCAGCAGTTTAGGTCCGGGACCGACTTCCTACGAGCAGTACTTC. Its translation is CASSLGPGPTSYEQYF.

The chain has TRBV21-1 and TRBJ2-7; the D segment call TRBD2 is taken from the table without a DNA check. TRBV21-1 is labeled a pseudogene. This CDR3 is built from 15 residues. For the CDR3, the DNA is TGTGCCAGCATCTGGAGACTAGCGGAATCCTACGAGCAGTACTTC. Translated, it gives CASIWRLAESYEQYF.

The gene calls are TRBV11-2 and TRBJ2-1, with 8 bases fitting TRBD2. V shed 3 bases and J 3 bases; nucleotides not matched to a gene: 4. The CDR3 spans 15 residues. Germline V gene lookup returns CDR1 SGHAT and CDR2 FQNNGV. The DNA for the CDR3 is TGTGCCAGCAGCTTCACTAGCGGCTACTACAATGAGCAGTTCTTC. Amino acid sequence: CASSFTSGYYNEQFF.

In its sample, this clonotype was seen a few times. This sequence joins TRBV7-2 and TRBJ2-3, with D possibly matching TRBD2 (6 bases). Deletions cut 5 bases from V and 5 bases from J, with 17 bases between. This CDR3 has 15 residues. Germline V CDR1 and CDR2: SGHTA, FQGNSA. The CDR3 region is CASSGRLGAGDTQYF. In DNA, the CDR3 is TGTGCCAGCAGCGGAAGACTAGGCGCAGGAGATACGCAGTATTTT.

This chain uses TRBV7-2 with TRBJ2-1; TRBD1 matches at 8 bases. Trimming took 8 bases from V and 3 from J; bases not matched to a gene: 6. Germline V CDR1 and CDR2: SGHTA, FQGNSA. The CDR3 contains 14 residues. As DNA, the CDR3 is TGTGCCAGCGGACGGACAGGGCACTACAATGAGCAGTTCTTC. Translated: CASGRTGHYNEQFF.

This clonotype was recorded many times. The CDR3 sequence: CASSFFGTQETQYF. CDR3 sequence (DNA): TGTGCCAGCAGTTTTTTCGGGACTCAAGAGACCCAGTACTTC. The rearrangement uses TRBV28 and TRBJ2-5; possible D gene TRBD2, 6 bases. Trimming stripped 3 bases from V and 2 bases from J, with 10 bases between. CDR3 length: 14 residues. The germline CDR1 and CDR2 sequences are MDHEN and SYDVKM.

The sample holds a few counts of this clonotype. The chain joins TRBV14 to TRBJ2-6, with 8 nucleotides matching TRBD1. Germline trimming cut 1 base from V and 0 bases from J; bases unmatched to any gene: 5. This CDR3 is built from 18 residues. The germline gives CDR1 SGHDN, CDR2 FVKESK. The CDR3 protein is CASSQGGTGPSGANVLTF. In DNA form, the CDR3 reads TGTGCCAGCAGCCAAGGAGGGACAGGTCCCTCTGGGGCCAACGTCCTGACTTTC.

This clonotype occurred a few times. This chain joins TRBV5-4 and TRBJ2-7; 15 nucleotides agree with TRBD2. The CDR3 extends over 13 amino acids. The germline V gene has CDR1 SGHNT and CDR2 YYREEE (reference sequence). The trim removed 3 bases at V and 13 bases at J, leaving 5 bases unmatched. The CDR3 spells CASSYGLAGGPYF. The DNA for the CDR3 is TGTGCCAGCAGCTACGGACTAGCGGGGGGGCCATACTTC.

In this sample, this clonotype turned up a few times. The chain combines TRBV7-2 with TRBJ1-3, with TRBD1 as a possible D gene (5 bases). CDR3 size: 15 residues. V was cut by 10 bases and J by 4 bases, with 20 bases left in between. Germline V lookup: CDR1 SGHTA, CDR2 FQGNSA. CDR3 nucleotide sequence: TGTGCCACAAGAGAAGGAGGGGCAATAGGAAACACCATATATTTT. It is translated as CATREGGAIGNTIYF. Full variable domain (remainder filled in from reference TRBV7-2 and TRBJ1-3): GAGVSQSPSNKVTEKGKDVELRCDPISGHTALYWYRQSLGQGLEFLIYFQGNSAPDKSGLPSDRFSAERTGGSVSTLTIQRTQQEDSAVYLCATREGGAIGNTIYFGEGSWLTVV.

This sequence joins TRBV28 and TRBJ1-2; D ambiguous. V was cut by 5 bases and J by 3 bases, with 10 bases left in between. In germline, CDR1 is MDHEN, CDR2 SYDVKM. The CDR3 loop spans 13 amino acids. Here the CDR3 DNA reads TGTGCCAGCAGTCCACCTCGCTACTATGGCTACACCTTC. Protein sequence: CASSPPRYYGYTF.

This clonotype was counted between two and nine times. The V gene is TRBV5-4, the J gene TRBJ1-1; D uncertain. The CDR3 length is 13 residues. Looked up from germline, CDR1 is SGHNT and CDR2 is YYREEE (reference sequence). V was pared by 0 bases and J by 5 bases, with 8 bases between. The CDR3 nucleotides are TGTGCCAGCAGCTTGGACAGCGGGACTGAAGCTTTCTTT. Protein product: CASSLDSGTEAFF.

The rearrangement links TRBV7-2 to TRBJ2-5; no clear D gene. Germline-derived CDR1 and CDR2 are SGHTA and FQGNSA. The CDR3 contains 13 residues. V shed 5 bases and J shed 5 bases, with 12 bases lying between them. This chain's CDR3 is CASSPKVSETQYF. For the CDR3, the DNA is TGTGCCAGCAGCCCGAAGGTTAGCGAGACCCAGTACTTC.

The sample holds many counts of this clonotype. The chain has TRBV12-3 or TRBV12-4 and TRBJ2-2, with TRBD2 as a possible D gene (5 bases). Trimming pared 2 bases from V and 0 bases from J, leaving 7 bases between. The CDR3 sequence is 15 residues long. CDR3: CASSLSGSNTGELFF. DNA of the CDR3: TGTGCCAGCAGTTTATCGGGGTCGAACACCGGGGAGCTGTTTTTT.

This clonotype was seen a few times. The chain links TRBV20-1 to TRBJ2-1; 8 bases match TRBD2. The CDR3 extends over 16 amino acids. V was clipped by 3 bases and J by 4 bases; unmatched bases: 11. The germline V gene has CDR1 DFQATT and CDR2 SNEGSKA (reference sequence). The CDR3 loop is CSAREDKREHYNEQFF. The CDR3 nucleotides are TGCAGTGCTAGGGAAGATAAGCGGGAGCATTACAATGAGCAGTTCTTC.

In this sample, this clonotype turned up many times. CDR3 DNA sequence: TGTGCCTCCAGGACGGTCATCACCGGGGAGCTGTTTTTT. It yields the protein CASRTVITGELFF. The chain uses TRBV12-3 or TRBV12-4 and TRBJ2-2; no firm D call. Trimming cost V 11 bases and J 4 bases, with 14 bases left between them. This CDR3 has 13 residues.

This clonotype has ten or more counts. The chain is built from TRBV20-1 and TRBJ2-7; D may be TRBD1 or TRBD2 (5 bases each). Germline V lookup: CDR1 DFQATT, CDR2 SNEGSKA (reference sequence). This CDR3 has 13 amino acids. V dropped 8 bases and J dropped 3 bases, with 17 bases sitting between them. The CDR3 protein is CSPRGTGLYEQYF. CDR3 in DNA: TGCAGTCCCAGAGGCACAGGACTCTACGAGCAGTACTTC.

V and J are TRBV5-6 and TRBJ1-3; tentative D call: TRBD1 (5 bases). The germline V and J ends were trimmed by 3 bases and 2 bases, with 12 bases remaining between them. The CDR3 is 15 residues long. The V gene's germline CDR1 is SGHDT and CDR2 YYEEEE. CDR3 amino acids: CASSSGATPGNTIYF. The CDR3 DNA is TGTGCCAGCAGCTCCGGGGCGACACCTGGAAACACCATATATTTT.

This clonotype has more than one count but fewer than ten. The chain uses TRBV20-1 and TRBJ2-7; the D is unclear. From germline, CDR1 is DFQATT and CDR2 SNEGSKA (reference sequence). The CDR3 has 13 residues. The V gene lost 4 bases and the J gene lost 6 bases, with 16 bases spanning the gap. The CDR3 region has the DNA TGCAGTGCTACAAATAGCCTGGGCCGCGAGCAGTACTTC. Its protein product is CSATNSLGREQYF.

The chain has TRBV28 and TRBJ2-7; possibly TRBD1 for D (5 bases). Trimming left V 6 bases short and J 1 base short, with 10 bases between. Germline CDR1 MDHEN, CDR2 SYDVKM. This CDR3 contains 13 residues. CDR3 DNA: TGTGCCAGCAGGCCAAGGGGTTCCTACGAGCAGTACTTC. Translated, it gives CASRPRGSYEQYF.

J is TRBJ2-1 and V is TRBV28, with unresolved D. The CDR3 sequence is 16 residues long. V dropped 3 bases and J dropped 0 bases, with 12 bases sitting between them. Germline CDR1 reads MDHEN; CDR2 reads SYDVKM. This CDR3 is CASSLPRRSSYNEQFF. CDR3 bases: TGTGCCAGCAGTTTGCCCCGGCGCAGCTCCTACAATGAGCAGTTCTTC.

The rearrangement uses TRBV3-1 and TRBJ2-2; the D is unclear. The CDR3 loop spans 15 amino acids. Trimming left V 1 base short and J 5 bases short, with 11 bases between. Germline lookup yields CDR1 LGHDT and CDR2 YNNKEL (reference sequence). CDR3 DNA sequence: TGTGCCAGCAGCCAAGTGTGGACCCCGACCGGGGAGCTGTTTTTT. It translates to CASSQVWTPTGELFF.